This T cell receptor (beta chain) was sequenced for a study of T cells in women clearing cervical HPV infection. Across the study: Only a few women had HLA typing results available. Study-level points and caveats: TRBV6-7 relative abundance averaged roughly 0.099% in cases and less than 0.2% in controls.

Trimming removed 1 base from V and 6 bases from J; junction bases left unmatched: 0. In germline, CDR1 is SGHAT, CDR2 FQNNGV. This CDR3 spans 13 amino acids. With respect to this clone: Its antigen is unidentified. The read gets to within 3 residues of the CDR3 end, and the germline J gene fills in the rest.

Genomic DNA, averaging around 1,200 ng per sample, yielded TCR beta CDR3 via immunoSEQ. Sequencing was performed with immunoSEQ multiplex PCR; in TCRdb, only in-frame clones are kept and a portion is missing. This specimen shows almost 20,000 clones; the ten leading clones hold 3.2%. The source of this sequence is a woman aged 18 to 69 with a cervical HPV16 infection that either progressed to CIN3+ or cleared (not recorded which). The chain uses TRBV11-2 and TRBJ1-2, with 9 bases fitting TRBD1. Sequenced material: blood buffy coat. This chain's CDR3 is CASSLGTGDGYTF. The sequenced CDR3 bases are TGTGCCAGCAGCTTAGGGACAGGGGATGGC.